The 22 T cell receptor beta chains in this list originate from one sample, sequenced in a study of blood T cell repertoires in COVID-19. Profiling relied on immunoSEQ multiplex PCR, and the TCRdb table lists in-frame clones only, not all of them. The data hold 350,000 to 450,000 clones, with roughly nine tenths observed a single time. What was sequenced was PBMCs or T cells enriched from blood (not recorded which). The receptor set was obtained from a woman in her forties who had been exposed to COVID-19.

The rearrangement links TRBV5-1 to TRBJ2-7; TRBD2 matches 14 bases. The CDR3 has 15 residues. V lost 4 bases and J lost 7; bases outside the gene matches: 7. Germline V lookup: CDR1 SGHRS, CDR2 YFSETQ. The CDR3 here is CASSPRTSGGREQYF. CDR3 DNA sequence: TGCGCCAGCAGCCCAAGGACTAGCGGGGGGAGGGAGCAGTACTTC.

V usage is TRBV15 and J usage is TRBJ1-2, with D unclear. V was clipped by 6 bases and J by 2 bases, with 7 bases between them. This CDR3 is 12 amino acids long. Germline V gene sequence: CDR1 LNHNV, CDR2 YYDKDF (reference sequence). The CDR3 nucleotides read TGTGCCACCAGAGGCGGGAACTATGGCTACACCTTC. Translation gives CATRGGNYGYTF.

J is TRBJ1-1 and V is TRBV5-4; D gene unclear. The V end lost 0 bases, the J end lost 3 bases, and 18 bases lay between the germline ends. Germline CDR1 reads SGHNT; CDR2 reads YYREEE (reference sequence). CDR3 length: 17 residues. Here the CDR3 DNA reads TGTGCCAGCAGCTTGGCCCCGGGGTTGGGGTCCGACACTGAAGCTTTCTTT. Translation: CASSLAPGLGSDTEAFF.

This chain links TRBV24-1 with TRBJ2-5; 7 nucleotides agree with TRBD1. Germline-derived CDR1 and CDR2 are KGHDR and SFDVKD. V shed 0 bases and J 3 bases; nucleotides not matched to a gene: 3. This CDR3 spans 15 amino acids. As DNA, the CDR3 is TGTGCCACCAGTGATTTGCGGGACAGCGAAGAGACCCAGTACTTC. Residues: CATSDLRDSEETQYF.

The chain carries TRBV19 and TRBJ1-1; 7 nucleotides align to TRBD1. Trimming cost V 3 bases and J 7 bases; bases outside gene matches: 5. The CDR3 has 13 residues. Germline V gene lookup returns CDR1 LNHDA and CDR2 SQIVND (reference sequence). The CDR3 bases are TGTGCCAGTAGTATCAAAAGGGACAGTGAAGCTTTCTTT. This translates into CASSIKRDSEAFF.

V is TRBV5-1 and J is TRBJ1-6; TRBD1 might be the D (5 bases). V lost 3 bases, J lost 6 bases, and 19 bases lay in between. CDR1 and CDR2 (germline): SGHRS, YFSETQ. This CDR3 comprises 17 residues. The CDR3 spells CASSSLGGRGGNSPLHF. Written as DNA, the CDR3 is TGCGCCAGCAGCTCCCTTGGAGGGAGGGGAGGTAATTCACCCCTCCACTTT.

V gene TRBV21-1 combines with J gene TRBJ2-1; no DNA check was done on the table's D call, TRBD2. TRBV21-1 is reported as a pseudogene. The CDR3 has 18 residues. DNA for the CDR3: TGTGCCAGCAGCAAAGTGGCCCGACTAGCGGGCGCGGACAATGAGCAGTTCTTC. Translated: CASSKVARLAGADNEQFF.

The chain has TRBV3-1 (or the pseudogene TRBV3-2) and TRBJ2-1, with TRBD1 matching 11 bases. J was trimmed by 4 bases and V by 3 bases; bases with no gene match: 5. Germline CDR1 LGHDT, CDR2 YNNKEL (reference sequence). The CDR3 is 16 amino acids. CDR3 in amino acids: CASSQPDRGLYNEQFF. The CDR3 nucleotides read TGTGCCAGCAGCCAGCCGGACAGGGGGCTTTACAATGAGCAGTTCTTC.

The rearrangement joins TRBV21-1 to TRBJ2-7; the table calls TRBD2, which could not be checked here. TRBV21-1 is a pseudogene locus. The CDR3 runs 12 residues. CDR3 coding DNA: TGTGCCACCCTCGGAGGCTCCTACGAGCAGTACTTC. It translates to CATLGGSYEQYF.

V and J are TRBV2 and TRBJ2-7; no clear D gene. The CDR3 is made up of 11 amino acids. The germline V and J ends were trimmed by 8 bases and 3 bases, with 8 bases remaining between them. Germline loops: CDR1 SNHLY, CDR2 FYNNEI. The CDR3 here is CASGPLYEQYF. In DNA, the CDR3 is TGTGCCAGCGGGCCCCTCTACGAGCAGTACTTC.

The CDR3 loop is CASSLGQNTEAFF. DNA of the CDR3: TGTGCCAGCAGCCTGGGACAGAACACTGAAGCTTTCTTT. The chain couples TRBV11-2 to TRBJ1-1; D is perhaps TRBD1 (6 bases). Trimming cost V 5 bases and J 1 base, with 8 bases left between them. The germline gives CDR1 SGHAT, CDR2 FQNNGV. The CDR3 spans 13 residues.

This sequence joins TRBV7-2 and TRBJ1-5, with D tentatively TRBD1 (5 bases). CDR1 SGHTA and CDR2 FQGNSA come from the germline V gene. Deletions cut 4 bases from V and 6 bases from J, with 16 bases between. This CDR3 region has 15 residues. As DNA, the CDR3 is TGTGCCAGCAGCTCAGAGAGCGGGGGAACTCAGCCCCAGCATTTT. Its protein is CASSSESGGTQPQHF.

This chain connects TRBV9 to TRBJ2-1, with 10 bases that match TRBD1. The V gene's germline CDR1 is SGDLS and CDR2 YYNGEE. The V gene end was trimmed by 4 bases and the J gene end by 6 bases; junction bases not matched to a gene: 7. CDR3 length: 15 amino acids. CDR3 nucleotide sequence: TGTGCCAGCAGCATCACGTGGACAGGGGGCAATGAGCAGTTCTTC. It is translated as CASSITWTGGNEQFF.

CDR3 sequence reads: CAWSDEGASDYYEQYF. The CDR3 nucleotides are TGTGCCTGGAGCGATGAGGGGGCTAGCGACTACTACGAGCAGTACTTC. The chain couples TRBV30 to TRBJ2-7; TRBD1 is a possible D gene (7 bases). The CDR3 is 16 residues long. Trimming pared 3 bases from V and 3 bases from J, leaving 21 bases between. Germline V gene lookup returns CDR1 GTSNPN and CDR2 SVGIG (reference sequence).

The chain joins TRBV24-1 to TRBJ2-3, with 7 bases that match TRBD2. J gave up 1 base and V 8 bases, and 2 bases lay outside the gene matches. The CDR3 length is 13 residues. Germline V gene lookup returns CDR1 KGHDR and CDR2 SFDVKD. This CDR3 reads CATTAGGTDTQYF. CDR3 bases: TGTGCCACCACGGCGGGGGGCACAGATACGCAGTATTTT.

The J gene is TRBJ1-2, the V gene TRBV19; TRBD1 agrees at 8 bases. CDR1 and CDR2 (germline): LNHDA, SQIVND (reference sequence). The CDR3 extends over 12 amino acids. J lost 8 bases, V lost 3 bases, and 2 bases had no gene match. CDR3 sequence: CASSIGQGGYTF. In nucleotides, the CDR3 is TGTGCCAGTAGTATTGGACAGGGCGGCTACACCTTC.

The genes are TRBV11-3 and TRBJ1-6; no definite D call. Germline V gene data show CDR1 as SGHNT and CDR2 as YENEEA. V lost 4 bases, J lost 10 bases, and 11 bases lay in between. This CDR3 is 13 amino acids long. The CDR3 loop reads CASSYTAVSPLHF. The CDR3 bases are TGTGCCAGCAGCTACACAGCCGTCTCACCCCTCCACTTT.

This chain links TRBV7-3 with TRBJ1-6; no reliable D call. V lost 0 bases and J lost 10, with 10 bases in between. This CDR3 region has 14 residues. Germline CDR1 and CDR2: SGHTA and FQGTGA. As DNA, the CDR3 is TGTGCCAGCAGCTTAACGCTCGCGGGATCACCCCTCCACTTT. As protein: CASSLTLAGSPLHF.

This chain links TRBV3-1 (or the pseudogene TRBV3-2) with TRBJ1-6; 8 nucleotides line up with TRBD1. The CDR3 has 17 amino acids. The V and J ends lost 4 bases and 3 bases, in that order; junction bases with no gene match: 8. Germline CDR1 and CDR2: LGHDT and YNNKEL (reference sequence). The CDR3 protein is CASSLKRTGNYNSPLHF. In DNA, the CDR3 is TGTGCCAGCAGCCTCAAGCGGACAGGGAACTATAATTCACCCCTCCACTTT.

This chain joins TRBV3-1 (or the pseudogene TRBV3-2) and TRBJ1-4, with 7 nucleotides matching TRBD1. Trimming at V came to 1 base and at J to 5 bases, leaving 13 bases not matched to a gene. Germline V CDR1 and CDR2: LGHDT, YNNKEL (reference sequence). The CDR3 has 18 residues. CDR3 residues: CASSQAWQGEVGNEKLFF. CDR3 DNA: TGTGCCAGCAGCCAAGCATGGCAGGGGGAAGTAGGAAATGAAAAACTGTTTTTT.

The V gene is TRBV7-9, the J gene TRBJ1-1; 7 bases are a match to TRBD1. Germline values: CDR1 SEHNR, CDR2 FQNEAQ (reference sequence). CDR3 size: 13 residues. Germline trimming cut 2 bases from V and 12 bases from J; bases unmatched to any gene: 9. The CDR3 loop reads CASSLLDRVGPFF. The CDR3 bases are TGTGCCAGCAGCTTACTAGACAGGGTAGGGCCTTTCTTT.

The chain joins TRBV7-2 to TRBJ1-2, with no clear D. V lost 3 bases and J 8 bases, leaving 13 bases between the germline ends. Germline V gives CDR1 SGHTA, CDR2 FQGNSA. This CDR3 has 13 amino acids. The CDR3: CASSFDPGGGYTF. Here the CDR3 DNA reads TGTGCCAGCAGCTTCGATCCCGGCGGGGGCTACACCTTC.